The clone carrying this TCR beta chain was counted at least ten times. Its antigen is not known. The people who gave samples were healthy Caucasians from Russia, aged about 6 to 100. The data belong to a study of blood T cells in healthy people across ages. Whole-study findings and limits: When one million T cells were used, diversity estimates were thought to be underestimates.

A J-beta primer mix and a sample-barcoded 5' primer were used in a second PCR of about 7 to 12 cycles. The study obtained at least 3 million CDR3-containing paired-end reads from every sample. Via MiXCR, TCRdb re-called the 5' RACE reads, giving one row per CDR3 protein. Of fewer than 900,000 distinct CDR3 sequences listed, about 36% are singletons. Trimming took 6 bases from V and 0 from J; bases not matched to a gene: 5. The germline V gene encodes CDR1 MNHEY and CDR2 SMNVEV (reference sequence). This CDR3 spans 15 amino acids. This chain links TRBV27 with TRBJ1-2, with 9 bases lining up with TRBD1. This clonotype was obtained from a man between 18 and 29 years old in good health. The sequencing input was blood. The CDR3 DNA is TGTGCCAGCAGGCCGGACAGGGGAGCTAACTATGGCTACACCTTC. This translates into CASRPDRGANYGYTF.